This paragraph reports one TCR beta chain. With 6 bases clipped from V and 2 bases from J, the junction kept 7 bases outside the gene matches. The CDR3 totals 15 residues. Germline CDR1 reads MNHEY; CDR2 reads SVGAGI. The sample belongs to a study of OX40 agonist ivuxolimab in advanced cancers. TCRdb keeps only in-frame clones here, not all; method: immunoSEQ multiplex PCR. The data hold over 70,000 clones, with 80% to 90% observed a single time. The clonotype comes from an adult with an advanced solid tumor such as melanoma, head and neck, liver or kidney cancer. The V and J genes are TRBV6-5 and TRBJ2-7, with TRBD1 matching 10 bases. The starting material was CD4+ or CD8+ T cells sorted from blood, obtained in a trial of the OX40 agonist ivuxolimab. This CDR3 is CASSPGTGVAYEQYF. The CDR3 nucleotides read TGTGCCAGCAGCCCTGGGACAGGGGTAGCCTACGAGCAGTACTTC.